The 17 T cell receptor beta chains below were found in one sample sequenced in a study of cytomegalovirus exposure and HLA in healthy donors. The PCR had 60 Vbeta and 13 Jbeta primers. Method: immunoSEQ multiplex PCR; TCRdb's copy keeps in-frame clones and lacks some. The sample has roughly 300,000 clones, 75% to 90% seen once. The material sequenced was PBMCs. The receptors were gathered from a man in his forties or fifties in good health and CMV-seropositive.

The chain has TRBV27 and TRBJ2-2; D not resolved. The CDR3 consists of 14 residues. Trimming shortened V by 3 bases and J by 1 base, and 6 bases separated the two germline ends. Germline assignment: CDR1 MNHEY and CDR2 SMNVEV (reference sequence). The CDR3 protein is CASSFGLNTGELFF. CDR3 in DNA: TGTGCCAGCAGTTTCGGGTTGAACACCGGGGAGCTGTTTTTT.

The V gene is TRBV15, the J gene TRBJ1-5, with 10 bases that match TRBD1. Germline V gene sequence: CDR1 LNHNV, CDR2 YYDKDF (reference sequence). V dropped 5 bases and J dropped 2; count of bases not matched to a gene: 12. CDR3 length: 18 amino acids. CDR3 sequence reads: CATSRDRRTGGGNQPQHF. CDR3 DNA: TGTGCCACCAGCCGTGATCGGCGGACAGGGGGGGGCAATCAGCCCCAGCATTTT.

This clone appeared a few times. The chain recombines TRBV28 with TRBJ1-1; unclear D gene. CDR3 size: 12 residues. The germline CDR1 and CDR2 sequences are MDHEN and SYDVKM. The ends were cut back, 7 bases at V and 4 bases at J, with 10 bases in the middle. In DNA, the CDR3 is TGTGCCAGCAATTCTCGTAGCACTGAAGCTTTCTTT. Translating gives CASNSRSTEAFF. The full variable domain, its missing parts supplied by reference TRBV28 and TRBJ1-1, is DVKVTQSSRYLVKRTGEKVFLECVQDMDHENMFWYRQDPGLGLRLIYFSYDVKMKEKGDIPEGYSVSREKKERFSLILESASTNQTSMYLCASNSRSTEAFFGQGTRLTVV.

This clone was seen only a few times. The rearrangement uses TRBV9 and TRBJ2-2, with TRBD1 as a possible D gene (5 bases). This CDR3 has 13 amino acids. V was clipped by 0 bases and J by 7 bases, with 7 bases between them. Germline V gives CDR1 SGDLS, CDR2 YYNGEE. CDR3 amino acids: CASSVATGGELFF. DNA of the CDR3: TGTGCCAGCAGCGTAGCTACAGGCGGGGAGCTGTTTTTT.

The chain is built from TRBV11-2 and TRBJ2-3; tentatively, D is TRBD2 (5 bases). This CDR3 region has 14 residues. Trimming took off 3 bases at V and 3 bases at J, with 10 bases between the two ends. Germline loops: CDR1 SGHAT, CDR2 FQNNGV. Here the CDR3 DNA reads TGTGCCAGCAGCTTCCCCCTAGCTACAGATACGCAGTATTTT. As protein: CASSFPLATDTQYF.

V gene TRBV19 combines with J gene TRBJ2-5; 11 bases are shared with TRBD2. J gave up 5 bases and V 3 bases, and 8 bases lay outside the gene matches. The CDR3 contains 16 residues. In germline, CDR1 is LNHDA, CDR2 SQIVND (reference sequence). CDR3 sequence: CASSISRLAGGETQYF. The CDR3 DNA is TGTGCCAGTAGTATCTCCCGCTTAGCGGGAGGGGAGACCCAGTACTTC.

Of note for this clone: This sample includes further DNA sequences coding for the same CDR3. The chain employs TRBV19 and TRBJ2-7, with D hard to call. The germline V and J ends were trimmed by 3 bases and 7 bases, with 13 bases remaining between them. Germline CDR1 and CDR2: LNHDA and SQIVND (reference sequence). The CDR3 is 13 amino acids. CDR3 loop: CASSIQLHWEQYF. CDR3 DNA sequence: TGTGCCAGTAGTATCCAACTCCATTGGGAGCAGTACTTC.

This chain joins TRBV7-6 and TRBJ2-3; D gene uncertain. The CDR3 length is 14 residues. The germline V and J ends were trimmed by 1 base and 2 bases, with 7 bases remaining between them. The germline CDR1 and CDR2 sequences are SGHVS and FNYEAQ. The CDR3 reads CASSLGLNTDTQYF. CDR3 bases: TGTGCCAGCAGCTTAGGGCTCAACACAGATACGCAGTATTTT.

CDR3 sequence: CASSRTAKETQYF. The CDR3 region has the DNA TGTGCCAGCTCACGGACAGCGAAAGAGACCCAGTACTTC. This chain joins TRBV18 and TRBJ2-5; TRBD1 is a possible D gene (6 bases). Germline V gene sequence: CDR1 KGHSH, CDR2 LQKENI. This CDR3 is 13 amino acids long. The ends were cut back, 4 bases at V and 3 bases at J, with 9 bases in the middle.

The rearrangement uses TRBV7-3 and TRBJ2-5, with D uncertain. The ends were cut back, 5 bases at V and 7 bases at J, with 17 bases in the middle. This CDR3 comprises 14 residues. The germline CDR1 and CDR2 sequences are SGHTA and FQGTGA. CDR3 DNA: TGTGCCAGCAGCCTCTCACCCGGTCTTGGGACCCAGTACTTC. Translation: CASSLSPGLGTQYF.

This rearrangement joins TRBV4-1 to TRBJ2-3, with D possibly being TRBD2 (5 bases). Per the germline V gene, CDR1 is MGHRA and CDR2 is YSYEKL. The ends were cut back, 3 bases at V and 5 bases at J, with 12 bases in the middle. The CDR3 length is 14 residues. The CDR3 DNA sequence: TGCGCCAGCAGCCATGCCTACGGGGTAGATACGCAGTATTTT. Its translation: CASSHAYGVDTQYF.

The sample holds one count of this clone. The chain is built from TRBV7-8 and TRBJ1-1, with D perhaps matching TRBD1 (5 bases). Per the germline V gene, CDR1 is SGHVS and CDR2 is FQNEAQ. Trimming cost V 2 bases and J 8 bases, with 12 bases left between them. The length of the CDR3 is 13 residues. This chain's CDR3 is CASSLYGRQEAFF. The DNA of the CDR3 is TGTGCCAGCAGCTTATACGGAAGACAGGAAGCTTTCTTT.

The V call is TRBV5-8, the J call TRBJ1-2; TRBD1 agrees at 8 bases. CDR3 length: 13 amino acids. Germline trimming cut 3 bases from V and 8 bases from J; bases unmatched to any gene: 6. Germline-derived CDR1 and CDR2 are SGHTS and YDEGEE. This CDR3 reads CASSWTGKEGYTF. CDR3 DNA sequence: TGTGCCAGCAGCTGGACAGGGAAGGAGGGCTACACCTTC.

The gene calls are TRBV2 and TRBJ2-5; the match to TRBD2 covers 12 bases. V shed 6 bases, J shed 1 base, and the junction held 3 bases outside the gene matches. Germline CDR1 SNHLY, CDR2 FYNNEI. This CDR3 has 15 residues. The CDR3 coding sequence is TGTGCCAGCAGGTGGACTAGCGGGGTCCAAGAGACCCAGTACTTC. It encodes CASRWTSGVQETQYF.

V and J are TRBV27 and TRBJ2-1; tentatively, D is TRBD2 (6 bases). Germline CDR1 MNHEY, CDR2 SMNVEV (reference sequence). V was pared by 3 bases and J by 5 bases, with 14 bases between. CDR3 size: 15 residues. The CDR3 DNA sequence: TGTGCCAGCAGTTTGACGGGAGAAGGAAACAATGAGCAGTTCTTC. Translation gives CASSLTGEGNNEQFF.

This rearrangement joins TRBV27 to TRBJ2-5; D might be TRBD1 (5 bases). CDR1 is MNHEY and CDR2 is SMNVEV in the germline V gene (reference sequence). V was trimmed by 4 bases and J by 4 bases, leaving 16 bases between them. The CDR3 covers 15 residues. The CDR3 sequence: CASSSRVSGRETQYF. CDR3 in DNA: TGTGCCAGCAGTTCCCGGGTTTCAGGGCGAGAGACCCAGTACTTC.

The chain is built from TRBV5-4 and TRBJ1-1, with TRBD1 identical over 7 bases. The CDR3 covers 16 residues. Germline assignment: CDR1 SGHNT and CDR2 YYREEE (reference sequence). Trimming at V came to 6 bases and at J to 3 bases, leaving 14 bases not matched to a gene. The CDR3 DNA sequence: TGTGCCAGCACCAAATTGGGAACAGGGGATGACACTGAAGCTTTCTTT. Amino acids: CASTKLGTGDDTEAFF.